This T cell receptor (beta chain) was identified in a study of blood T cell repertoires in COVID-19. Study-level background: The study drew acute and convalescent COVID-19 samples from the United States, Italy and Spain.

Enrollees, 18 to 89 years old, lived in 24 US areas. Two negative PCRs, clearance, or symptom resolution were required of recovered Cohort 3 donors. This clone was detected once. The trim removed 1 base at V and 0 bases at J, leaving 3 bases unmatched. CDR3 length: 16 amino acids. CDR1 is MNHNS, CDR2 SASEGT, per germline. Original analysis: The assay estimated nucleated cells by amplifying reference gene primers. Generated by immunoSEQ multiplex PCR, the TCRdb table keeps only in-frame clones and is missing some. V and J calls and clone size are copied from that table; D and trimming were computed from the DNA. The sample has about 370,000 clones, roughly nine tenths seen once.

The gene calls are TRBV6-1 and TRBJ2-7; 10 positions agree with TRBD2. This receptor was identified in a man younger than 35 who had recovered from COVID-19. Material for sequencing was PBMCs or T cells enriched from blood (not recorded which). CDR3 loop: CASSEGTSGYSYEQYF. In nucleotides, the CDR3 is TGTGCCAGCAGTGAAGGGACTAGCGGATACTCCTACGAGCAGTACTTC.